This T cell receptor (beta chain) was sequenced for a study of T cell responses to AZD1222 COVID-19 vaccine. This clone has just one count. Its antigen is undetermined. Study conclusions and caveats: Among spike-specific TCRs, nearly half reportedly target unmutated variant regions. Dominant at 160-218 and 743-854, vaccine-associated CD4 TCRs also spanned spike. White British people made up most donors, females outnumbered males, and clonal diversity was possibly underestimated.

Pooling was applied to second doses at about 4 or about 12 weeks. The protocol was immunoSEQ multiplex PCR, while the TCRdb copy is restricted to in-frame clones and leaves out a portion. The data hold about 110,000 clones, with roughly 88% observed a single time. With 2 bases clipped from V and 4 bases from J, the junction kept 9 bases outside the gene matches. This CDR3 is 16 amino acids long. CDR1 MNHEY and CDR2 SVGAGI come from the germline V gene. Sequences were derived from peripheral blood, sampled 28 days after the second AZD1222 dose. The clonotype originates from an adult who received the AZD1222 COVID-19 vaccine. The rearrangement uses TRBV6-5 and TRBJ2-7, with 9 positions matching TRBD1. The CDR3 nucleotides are TGTGCCAGCAGTTACCATGCGGGACAGGGCTTATACGAGCAGTACTTC. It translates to CASSYHAGQGLYEQYF.